Detailed here is one TCR beta chain. The entry originates in a study of blood T cell repertoires in COVID-19. Here immunoSEQ multiplex PCR was the method, and the copy in TCRdb shows in-frame clones only, minus some. The sample shows about 180,000 clones, about 83% of them seen only once. This CDR3 region has 13 residues. The germline V gene has CDR1 LNHDA and CDR2 SQIVND (reference sequence). V lost 8 bases and J 1 base, leaving 9 bases between the germline ends. Sequencing was performed on peripheral blood. This chain links TRBV19 with TRBJ1-5, with a weak D call TRBD1 (6 bases). The receptor's source is a person aged 65 to 79 with COVID-19, enrolled during active disease. For the CDR3, the DNA is TGTGCCAGTGCCGACAGGAGCAATCAGCCCCAGCATTTT. This encodes CASADRSNQPQHF. The full variable domain, completed using reference TRBV19 and TRBJ1-5, is DGGITQSPKYLFRKEGQNVTLSCEQNLNHDAMYWYRQDPGQGLRLIYYSQIVNDFQKGDIAEGYSVSREKKESFPLTVTSAQKNPTAFYLCASADRSNQPQHFGDGTRLSIL.